This T cell receptor beta chain was profiled in a study of neurological immune-mediated disorders. This clonotype was seen repeatedly, ten times or more. No antigen is known for it. The germline V gene encodes CDR1 LGHNA and CDR2 YSLEER. This CDR3 contains 14 residues. V was trimmed by 2 bases and J by 3 bases, leaving 11 bases between them. TCRdb independently ran MiXCR on the 5' RACE reads; one entry per CDR3 protein. The sample shows tens of thousands of distinct CDR3 sequences, 2% to 3% of them seen only once. Study-level points and caveats: In HTLV-1-associated myelopathy, TCR clonal expansion was greatest, whereas multiple sclerosis had the least, falling below healthy controls.

The chain has TRBV4-3 and TRBJ2-7, with D unclear. The receptor was isolated from a woman aged 25 to 39 with multiple sclerosis. Sequencing was done on a sample of PBMCs. The CDR3 DNA reads as TGCGCCAGCAGCCAAAATCGCCTAAACTACGAGCAGTACTTC. Translated: CASSQNRLNYEQYF.